This T cell receptor beta chain was identified in a study of CD8 T cells in ankylosing spondylitis. Study-level results: Disease-linked clones, CD8+, were relatively rare in peripheral blood. Prior literature has documented some motif variants in synovial fluid and blood from reactive arthritis. For ankylosing spondylitis blood, a TCR beta motif of 7 to 9 highly homologous variants appeared characteristic. Significant enrichment of disease-linked clones was reportedly seen in matched ankylosing spondylitis synovial fluid.

The V end was cut by 1 base, the J end by 3 bases, with 23 bases between. Germline values: CDR1 SGHTA, CDR2 FQGTGA. The CDR3 runs to 19 residues. On this clonotype: Antigen specificity is unknown.

Making the TCR beta libraries involved quantitative 5'-RACE with molecular barcodes. In TCRdb, the 5' RACE reads were re-called with MiXCR into one record per CDR3 protein. The sample contains 700,000 or so distinct CDR3 sequences, around 20% of which appear only once. The sample was blood, either unsorted or a sorted T cell fraction (not recorded which). The receptor was isolated from a male donor with ankylosing spondylitis. The V and J genes are TRBV7-3 and TRBJ2-3, with D possibly matching TRBD2 (5 bases). CDR3 nucleotide sequence: TGTGCCAGCAGCTTAAGAGCTGGAGGTTTCAGTGGGTGGACAGATACGCAGTATTTT. Protein product: CASSLRAGGFSGWTDTQYF.